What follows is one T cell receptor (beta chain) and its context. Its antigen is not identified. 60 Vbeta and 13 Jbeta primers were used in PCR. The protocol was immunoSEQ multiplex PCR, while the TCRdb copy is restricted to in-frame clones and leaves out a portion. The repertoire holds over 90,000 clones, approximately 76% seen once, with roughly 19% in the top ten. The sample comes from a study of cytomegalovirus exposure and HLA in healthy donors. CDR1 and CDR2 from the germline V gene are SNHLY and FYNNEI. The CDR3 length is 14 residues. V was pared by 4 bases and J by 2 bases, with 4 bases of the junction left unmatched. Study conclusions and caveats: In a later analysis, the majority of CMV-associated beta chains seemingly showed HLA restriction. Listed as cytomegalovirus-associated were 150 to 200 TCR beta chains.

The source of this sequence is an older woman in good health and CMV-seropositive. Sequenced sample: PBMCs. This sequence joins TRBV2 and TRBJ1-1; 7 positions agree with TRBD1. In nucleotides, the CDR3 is TGTGCCAGCAGTGCCCGGGACAGCAACACTGAAGCTTTCTTT. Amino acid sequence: CASSARDSNTEAFF.